The clone carrying this TCR beta chain has just a few counts. These data come from a study of T cells in narcolepsy. The CDR3 is 16 residues long. V trimming: 0 bases; J trimming: 5 bases; junction bases outside the gene matches: 5. Germline CDR1 reads SGHDT; CDR2 reads YYEEEE. The assay was immunoSEQ multiplex PCR, and TCRdb's table has in-frame clones only and misses some. The table has some 17,000 clones, 80% to 90% seen once. The specimen sequenced was memory (CD45RA-) CD4+ T cells from blood. The chain employs TRBV5-6 and TRBJ2-4; 10 bases match TRBD1. This receptor was taken from a human donor in good health. CDR3 sequence: CASSLAGGQGENIQYF. CDR3 in DNA: TGTGCCAGCAGCTTGGCCGGCGGACAGGGGGAAAACATTCAGTACTTC.